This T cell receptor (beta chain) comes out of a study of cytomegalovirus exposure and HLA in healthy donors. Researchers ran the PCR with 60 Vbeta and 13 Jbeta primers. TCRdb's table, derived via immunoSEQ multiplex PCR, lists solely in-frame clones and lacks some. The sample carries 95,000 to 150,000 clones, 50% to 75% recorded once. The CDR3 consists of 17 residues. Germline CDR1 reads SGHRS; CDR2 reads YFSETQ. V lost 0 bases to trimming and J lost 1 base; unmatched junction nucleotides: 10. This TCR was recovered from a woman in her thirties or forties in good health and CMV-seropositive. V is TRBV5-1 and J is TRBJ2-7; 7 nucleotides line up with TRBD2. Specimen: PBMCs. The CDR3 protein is CASSLGSASGVSYEQYF. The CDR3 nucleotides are TGCGCCAGCAGCTTGGGGTCCGCTAGCGGCGTTTCCTACGAGCAGTACTTC.